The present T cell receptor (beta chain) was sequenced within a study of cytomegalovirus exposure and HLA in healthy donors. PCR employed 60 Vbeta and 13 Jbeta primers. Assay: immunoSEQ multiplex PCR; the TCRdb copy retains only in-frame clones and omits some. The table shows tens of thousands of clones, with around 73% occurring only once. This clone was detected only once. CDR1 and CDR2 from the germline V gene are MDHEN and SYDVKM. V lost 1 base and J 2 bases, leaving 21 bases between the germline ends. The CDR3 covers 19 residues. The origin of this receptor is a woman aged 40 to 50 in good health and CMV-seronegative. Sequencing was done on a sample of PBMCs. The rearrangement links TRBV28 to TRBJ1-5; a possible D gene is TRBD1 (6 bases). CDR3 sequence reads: CASSLSPGTLIVGNQPQHF. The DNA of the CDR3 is TGTGCCAGCAGTTTATCACCGGGGACATTAATCGTGGGCAATCAGCCCCAGCATTTT.